This T cell receptor (beta chain) was identified during a study of T cells in women clearing cervical HPV infection. For this clone: The read terminates 3 residues before the CDR3 end, so the remaining end is supplied by the germline J gene.

CDR1 is GTSNPN, CDR2 SVGIG, per germline (reference sequence). This CDR3 spans 11 amino acids. The method was immunoSEQ multiplex PCR; TCRdb's version includes in-frame clones alone and lacks a portion of them. The table for this sample gives 35,000 to 45,000 clones. The receptor's source is a woman aged 18 to 69 with a cervical HPV16 infection that either progressed to CIN3+ or cleared (not recorded which). The J gene is TRBJ1-2, the V gene TRBV30, with D possibly TRBD1 on 5 matching bases. Sequencing input: blood buffy coat. Partial CDR3 DNA: TGTGCCTGGACCTGGGGGGACGAC. Translation gives CAWTWGDD. In full, the CDR3 reads CAWTWGDDYTF.